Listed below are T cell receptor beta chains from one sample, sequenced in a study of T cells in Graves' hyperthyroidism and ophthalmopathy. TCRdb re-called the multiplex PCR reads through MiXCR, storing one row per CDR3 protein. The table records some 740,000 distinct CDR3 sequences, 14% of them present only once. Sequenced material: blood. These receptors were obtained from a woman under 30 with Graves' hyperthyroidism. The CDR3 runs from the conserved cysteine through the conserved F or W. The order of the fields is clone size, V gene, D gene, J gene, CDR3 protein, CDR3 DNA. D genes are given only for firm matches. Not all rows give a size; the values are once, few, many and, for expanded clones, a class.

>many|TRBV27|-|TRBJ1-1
CASSFPGRTNTEAFF
TGTGCCAGCAGTTTCCCGGGACGGACGAACACTGAAGCTTTCTTT
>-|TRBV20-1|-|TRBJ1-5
CSAEGGYNQPQHF
TGCAGTGCAGAGGGGGGTTACAATCAGCCCCAGCATTTT
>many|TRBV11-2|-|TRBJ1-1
CASSPRDSRTEAFF
TGTGCCAGCAGCCCCCGGGACTCGAGGACTGAAGCTTTCTTT
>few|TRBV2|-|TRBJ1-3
CASSTGTSGNTIYF
TGTGCCAGCAGCACCGGGACATCTGGAAACACCATATATTTT
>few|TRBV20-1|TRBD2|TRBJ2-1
CSARSGTSGPNNEQFF
TGCAGTGCTAGATCTGGGACTAGCGGACCTAACAATGAGCAGTTCTTC
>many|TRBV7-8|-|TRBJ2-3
CASSLSPTRTDTQYF
TGTGCCAGCAGCCTAAGCCCGACCCGCACAGATACGCAGTATTTT
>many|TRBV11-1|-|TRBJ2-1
CASSLGNPGANEQFF
TGTGCCAGCAGCTTAGGCAATCCGGGGGCGAATGAGCAGTTCTTC
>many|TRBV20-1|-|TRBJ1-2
CSARDGLRGSKANYGYTF
TGCAGTGCTAGAGATGGTCTCAGGGGCTCCAAGGCTAACTATGGCTACACCTTC
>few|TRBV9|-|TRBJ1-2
CASSVEDSDGYTF
TGTGCCAGCAGCGTGGAAGACAGCGATGGCTACACCTTC
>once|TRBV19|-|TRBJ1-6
CASSPHFSNSSLHF
TGTGCCAGTAGCCCCCATTTTTCGAATTCATCCCTCCACTTT
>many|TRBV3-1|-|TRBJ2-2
CASSQERRAFTGELFF
TGTGCCAGCAGCCAAGAGAGGAGGGCCTTCACCGGGGAGCTGTTTTTT
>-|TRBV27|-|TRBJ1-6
CASSLRALGGSYNSPLHF
TGTGCCAGCAGTTTGCGAGCGTTGGGTGGCTCCTATAATTCACCCCTCCACTTT
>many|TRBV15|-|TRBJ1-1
CATSRLNDMQAFF
TGTGCCACCAGCAGACTAAACGACATGCAAGCTTTCTTT
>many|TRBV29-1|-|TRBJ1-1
CSAAITMNTEAFF
TGCAGCGCTGCGATTACCATGAACACTGAAGCTTTCTTT
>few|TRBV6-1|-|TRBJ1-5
CASSLRAAQPQHF
TGTGCCAGCAGTCTACGTGCCGCTCAGCCCCAGCATTTT
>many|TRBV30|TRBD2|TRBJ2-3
CAWSPLAGGFTDTQYF
TGTGCCTGGAGCCCTTTAGCGGGAGGGTTCACAGATACGCAGTATTTT
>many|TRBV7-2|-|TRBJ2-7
CASSRDSSKQYF
TGTGCCAGCAGCAGAGACAGTTCCAAGCAGTACTTC
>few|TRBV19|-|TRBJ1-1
CATARGLTEAFF
TGTGCCACGGCGAGGGGCCTCACTGAAGCTTTCTTT
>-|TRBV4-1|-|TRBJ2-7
CASSHLQSYEQYF
TGCGCCAGCAGCCACCTCCAGTCCTACGAGCAGTACTTC
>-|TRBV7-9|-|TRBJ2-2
CASSTKRGVAGELFF
TGTGCCAGCAGCACAAAAAGGGGAGTGGCCGGGGAGCTGTTTTTT
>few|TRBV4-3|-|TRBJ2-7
CASSQDSIGSYEQYF
TGCGCCAGCAGCCAAGATTCTATAGGATCCTACGAGCAGTACTTC
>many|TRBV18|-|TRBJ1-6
CASSDGTFEWGNSPLHF
TGTGCCAGCTCGGATGGGACCTTCGAATGGGGAAATTCACCCCTCCACTTT
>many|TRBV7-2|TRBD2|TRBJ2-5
CASSYRGRLAGRQETQYF
TGTGCCAGCAGCTATAGGGGACGACTAGCGGGACGTCAAGAGACCCAGTACTTC